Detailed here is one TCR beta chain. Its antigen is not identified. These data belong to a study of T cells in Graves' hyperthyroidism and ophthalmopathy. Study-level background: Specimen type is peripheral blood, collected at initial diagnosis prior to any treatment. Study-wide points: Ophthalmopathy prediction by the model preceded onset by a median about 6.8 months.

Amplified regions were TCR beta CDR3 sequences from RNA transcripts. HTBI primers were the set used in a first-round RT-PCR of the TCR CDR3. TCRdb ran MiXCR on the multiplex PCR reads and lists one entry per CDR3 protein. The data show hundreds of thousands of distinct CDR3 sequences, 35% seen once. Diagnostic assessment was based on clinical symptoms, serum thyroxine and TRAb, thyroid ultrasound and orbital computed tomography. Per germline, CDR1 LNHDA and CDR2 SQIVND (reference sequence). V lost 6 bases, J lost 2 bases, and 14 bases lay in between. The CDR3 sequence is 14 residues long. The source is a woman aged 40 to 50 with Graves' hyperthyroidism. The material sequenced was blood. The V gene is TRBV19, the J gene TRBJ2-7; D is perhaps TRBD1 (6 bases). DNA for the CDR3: TGTGCCAGTAGGACAAAGGGGGAGACCTACGAGCAGTACTTC. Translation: CASRTKGETYEQYF.